This TCR beta chain originates from a study of T cell responses to AZD1222 COVID-19 vaccine. Notes on the study in general: There were mostly white British donors and more females than males, and clonal diversity was possibly underestimated. Spike-specific TCR breadth and depth rose after two AZD1222 doses.

Turning to this clone: No antigen is known for it.

Germline V CDR1 and CDR2: MDHEN, SYDVKM. With 7 bases removed from V and 1 base from J, the gap between germline ends came to 22 bases. This CDR3 contains 17 residues. TCRdb keeps only in-frame clones here, not all; method: immunoSEQ multiplex PCR. The sample holds 200,000 or so clones, around 92% seen once. The sample was peripheral blood, taken on day 0 of AZD1222 vaccination. The J gene is TRBJ1-1, the V gene TRBV28; D is unclear. The receptor's source is an adult in good health. CDR3 residues: CASKPMGHSPTNTEAFF. In DNA, the CDR3 is TGTGCCAGCAAACCCATGGGCCATTCCCCCACGAACACTGAAGCTTTCTTT.